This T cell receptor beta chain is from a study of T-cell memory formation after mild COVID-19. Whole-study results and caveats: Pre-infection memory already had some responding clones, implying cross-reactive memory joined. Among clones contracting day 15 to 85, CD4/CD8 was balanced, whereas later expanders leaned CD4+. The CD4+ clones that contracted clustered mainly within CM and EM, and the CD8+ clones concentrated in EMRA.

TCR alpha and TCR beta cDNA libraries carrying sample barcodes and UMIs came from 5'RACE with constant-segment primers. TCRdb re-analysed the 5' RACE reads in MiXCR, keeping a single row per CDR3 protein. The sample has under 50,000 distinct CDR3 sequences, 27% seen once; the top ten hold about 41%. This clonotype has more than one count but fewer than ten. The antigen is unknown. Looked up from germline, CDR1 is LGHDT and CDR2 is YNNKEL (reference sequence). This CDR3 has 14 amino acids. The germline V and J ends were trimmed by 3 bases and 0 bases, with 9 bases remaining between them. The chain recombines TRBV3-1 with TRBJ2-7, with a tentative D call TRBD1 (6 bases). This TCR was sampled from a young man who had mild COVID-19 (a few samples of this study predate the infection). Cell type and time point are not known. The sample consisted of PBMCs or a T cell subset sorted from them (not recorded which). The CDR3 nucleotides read TGTGCCAGCAGCCAGCAGGGGTTCTCCTACGAGCAGTACTTC. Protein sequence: CASSQQGFSYEQYF.